This T cell receptor (beta chain) was sequenced for a study of regulatory T cells in long-lasting Graves disease. In regard to this clonotype: Antigen unknown.

Study-wide results and limits: Thyroid tissue was not sampled; only peripheral blood was.

Construction of the TCR beta libraries employed iRepertoire HTBI primers in conjunction with Arm-PCR of CDR3 regions. TCRdb re-called the multiplex PCR reads through MiXCR, storing one row per CDR3 protein. This table has about 530,000 distinct CDR3 sequences, around 16% appearing once. Time point here: newly diagnosed GD, antithyroid drugs for less than 3 months. Construction of the TCR library relied on RNA isolated from PBMCs. Patients came from an endocrinology department in Xi'an, China. With 7 bases removed from V and 6 bases from J, the gap between germline ends came to 15 bases. The CDR3 is made up of 14 amino acids. CDR1 and CDR2 (germline): SNHLY, FYNNEI. This same sample was also part of a study on T cells in Graves' hyperthyroidism and ophthalmopathy.

The chain uses TRBV2 and TRBJ1-4; perhaps TRBD1 as D (6 bases). The sample was peripheral blood mononuclear cells (PBMCs), taken at new diagnosis, from a patient treated with antithyroid drugs. The sequence derives from a woman aged 35-60 years with Graves disease. CDR3: CASTGDTYYEKLFF. The CDR3 region has the DNA TGTGCCAGCACTGGGGACACCTACTATGAAAAACTGTTTTTT.